These T cell receptor beta chains were read from a single sample in a study of cytomegalovirus exposure and HLA in healthy donors. Only in-frame clones appear in the TCRdb table, and some are missing; sequencing was by immunoSEQ multiplex PCR. The table includes 200,000 to 300,000 clones, around 76% detected once. Sequencing was performed on PBMCs. These receptors came from a woman aged 40 to 50 in good health and CMV-seropositive. Both conserved end residues are part of each CDR3. A D gene is named only where the DNA matches it firmly. Rows may omit the clone size; those that give it use once, few, many or a size class.

v_call: TRBV7-9; clone_size: -; d_call: -; j_call: TRBJ1-2; cdr3_aa: CSSSPRTALRGYGYTF; cdr3_nt: TGTTCCAGCAGCCCAAGGACAGCCCTAAGAGGCTATGGCTACACCTTC
v_call: TRBV5-1; clone_size: few; d_call: TRBD2; j_call: TRBJ2-2; cdr3_aa: CASMRLALTGELFF; cdr3_nt: TGCGCCAGCATGAGACTAGCGCTCACCGGGGAGCTGTTTTTT
v_call: TRBV4-1; clone_size: -; d_call: TRBD1; j_call: TRBJ1-2; cdr3_aa: CASSQVDRGDGYTF; cdr3_nt: TGCGCCAGCAGCCAGGTCGACAGGGGAGATGGCTACACCTTC
v_call: TRBV27; clone_size: -; d_call: TRBD2; j_call: TRBJ2-4; cdr3_aa: CASSYGTSGKNIQYF; cdr3_nt: TGTGCCAGCAGTTACGGGACTAGCGGAAAAAACATTCAGTACTTC
v_call: TRBV9; clone_size: -; d_call: -; j_call: TRBJ1-1; cdr3_aa: CASSVSGDFAEAFF; cdr3_nt: TGTGCCAGCAGCGTCTCAGGGGATTTCGCTGAAGCTTTCTTT
v_call: TRBV7-3; clone_size: -; d_call: -; j_call: TRBJ2-5; cdr3_aa: CASSFGQGETQYF; cdr3_nt: TGTGCCAGCAGCTTCGGACAAGGAGAGACCCAGTACTTC
v_call: TRBV14; clone_size: -; d_call: TRBD1; j_call: TRBJ1-1; cdr3_aa: CASSQGQGVGGMNTEAFF; cdr3_nt: TGTGCCAGCAGCCAAGGCCAGGGGGTTGGGGGAATGAACACTGAAGCTTTCTTT
v_call: TRBV7-3; clone_size: -; d_call: -; j_call: TRBJ2-6; cdr3_aa: CASSEISGANVLTF; cdr3_nt: TGTGCCAGCAGCGAGATCTCTGGGGCCAACGTCCTGACTTTC
v_call: TRBV7-2; clone_size: -; d_call: -; j_call: TRBJ1-2; cdr3_aa: CASTPGGTLRGYTF; cdr3_nt: TGTGCCAGCACACCCGGAGGGACCCTAAGAGGCTACACCTTC
v_call: TRBV6-6; clone_size: -; d_call: -; j_call: TRBJ1-1; cdr3_aa: CASSYSQGSTEAFF; cdr3_nt: TGTGCCAGCAGTTACTCCCAGGGGAGCACTGAAGCTTTCTTT
v_call: TRBV15; clone_size: -; d_call: TRBD1; j_call: TRBJ1-5; cdr3_aa: CATSLDRGGNQPQHF; cdr3_nt: TGTGCCACCAGCTTAGACAGGGGTGGCAATCAGCCCCAGCATTTT
v_call: TRBV18; clone_size: -; d_call: -; j_call: TRBJ1-4; cdr3_aa: CASSLVRVTNEKLFF; cdr3_nt: TGTGCCAGCTCATTAGTCAGGGTGACTAATGAAAAACTGTTTTTT
v_call: TRBV5-1; clone_size: -; d_call: TRBD1; j_call: TRBJ1-2; cdr3_aa: CASSLIPPTGDGGYGYTF; cdr3_nt: TGCGCCAGCAGCTTGATCCCCCCTACAGGGGATGGCGGCTATGGCTACACCTTC
v_call: TRBV7-9; clone_size: once; d_call: -; j_call: TRBJ2-1; cdr3_aa: CASSLSLWEVFF; cdr3_nt: TGTGCCAGCAGCTTATCACTTTGGGAGGTGTTCTTC
v_call: TRBV5-6; clone_size: -; d_call: TRBD1; j_call: TRBJ1-2; cdr3_aa: CASSLSGGRSYGYTF; cdr3_nt: TGTGCCAGCAGCTTGTCAGGGGGTCGGAGCTATGGCTACACCTTC
v_call: TRBV30; clone_size: -; d_call: TRBD1; j_call: TRBJ1-1; cdr3_aa: CAWRSITGERTEAFF; cdr3_nt: TGTGCCTGGAGGTCGATTACAGGGGAGAGGACTGAAGCTTTCTTT